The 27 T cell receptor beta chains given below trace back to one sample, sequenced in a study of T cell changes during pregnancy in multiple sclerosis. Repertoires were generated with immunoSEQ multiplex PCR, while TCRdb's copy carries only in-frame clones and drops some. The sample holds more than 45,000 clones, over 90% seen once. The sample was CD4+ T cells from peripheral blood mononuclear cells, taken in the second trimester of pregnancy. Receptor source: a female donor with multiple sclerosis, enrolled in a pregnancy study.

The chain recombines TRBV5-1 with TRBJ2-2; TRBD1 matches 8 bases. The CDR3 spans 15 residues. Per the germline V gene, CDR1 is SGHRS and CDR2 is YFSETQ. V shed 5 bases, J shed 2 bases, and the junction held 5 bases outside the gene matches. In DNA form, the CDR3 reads TGCGCCAGCAGTTCGGGACAGGCTAACACCGGGGAGCTGTTTTTT. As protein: CASSSGQANTGELFF.

This CDR3 reads CASNPGSYSYNEQFF. CDR3 sequence (DNA): TGTGCCAGCAACCCGGGATCCTACTCCTACAATGAGCAGTTCTTC. This chain joins TRBV2 and TRBJ2-1; D possibly corresponds to TRBD2 (5 bases). V lost 7 bases, J lost 0 bases, and 13 bases lay in between. The length of the CDR3 is 15 residues. The germline gives CDR1 SNHLY, CDR2 FYNNEI.

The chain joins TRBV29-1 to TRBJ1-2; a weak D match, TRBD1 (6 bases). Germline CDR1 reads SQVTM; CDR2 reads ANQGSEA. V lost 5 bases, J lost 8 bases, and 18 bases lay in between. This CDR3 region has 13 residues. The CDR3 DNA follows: TGCAGCGTTAAAATACAGGGAGTGGAGGGCTACACCTTC. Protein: CSVKIQGVEGYTF.

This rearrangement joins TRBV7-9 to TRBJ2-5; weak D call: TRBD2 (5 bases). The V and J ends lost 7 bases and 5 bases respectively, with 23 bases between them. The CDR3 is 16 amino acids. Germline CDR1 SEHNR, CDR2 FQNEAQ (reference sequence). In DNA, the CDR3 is TGTGCCAGCAACCCCTCCGGGGTCAACGGCAGGGAGACCCAGTACTTC. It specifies CASNPSGVNGRETQYF.

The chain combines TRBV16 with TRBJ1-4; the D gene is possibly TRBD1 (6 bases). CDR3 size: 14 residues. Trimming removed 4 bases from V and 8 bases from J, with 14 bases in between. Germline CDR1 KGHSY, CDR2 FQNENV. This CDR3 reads CASSPQGPGEKLFF. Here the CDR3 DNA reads TGTGCCAGCAGCCCACAGGGTCCGGGGGAAAAACTGTTTTTT. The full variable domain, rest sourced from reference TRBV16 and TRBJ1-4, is GEEVAQTPKHLVRGEGQKAKLYCAPIKGHSYVFWYQQVLKNEFKFLISFQNENVFDETGMPKERFSAKCLPNSPCSLEIQATKLEDSAVYFCASSPQGPGEKLFFGSGTQLSVL.

CDR3: CASVWGAIYEQYF. CDR3 nucleotide sequence: TGTGCCAGCGTATGGGGCGCAATCTACGAGCAGTACTTC. The V gene is TRBV6-1, the J gene TRBJ2-7; TRBD1 is a possible D gene (5 bases). The CDR3 contains 13 residues. Germline V lookup: CDR1 MNHNS, CDR2 SASEGT. Trimming cost V 8 bases and J 3 bases, with 14 bases left between them.

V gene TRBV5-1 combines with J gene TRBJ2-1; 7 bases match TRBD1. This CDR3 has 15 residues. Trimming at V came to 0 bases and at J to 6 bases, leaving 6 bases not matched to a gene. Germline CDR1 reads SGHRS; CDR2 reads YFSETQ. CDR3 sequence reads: CASSLGGGSGNEQFF. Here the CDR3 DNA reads TGCGCCAGCAGCTTGGGAGGGGGCTCGGGCAATGAGCAGTTCTTC.

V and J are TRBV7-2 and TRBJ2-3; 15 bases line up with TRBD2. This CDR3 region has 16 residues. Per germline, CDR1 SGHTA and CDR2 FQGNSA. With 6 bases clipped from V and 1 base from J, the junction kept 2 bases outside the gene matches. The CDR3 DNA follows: TGTGCCAGCAGTCGGACTAGCGGGGGGGGCACAGATACGCAGTATTTT. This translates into CASSRTSGGGTDTQYF.

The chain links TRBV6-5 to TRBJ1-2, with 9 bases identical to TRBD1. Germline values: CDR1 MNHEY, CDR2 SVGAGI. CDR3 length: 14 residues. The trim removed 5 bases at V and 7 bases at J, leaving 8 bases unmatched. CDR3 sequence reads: CASSNRGQGGGYTF. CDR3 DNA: TGTGCCAGCAGTAACAGGGGACAGGGAGGTGGCTACACCTTC.

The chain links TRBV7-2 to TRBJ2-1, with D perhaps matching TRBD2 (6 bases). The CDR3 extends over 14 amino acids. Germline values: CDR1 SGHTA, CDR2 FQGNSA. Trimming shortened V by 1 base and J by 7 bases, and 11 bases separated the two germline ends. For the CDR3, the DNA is TGTGCCAGCAGCTTAGGAGTCGCGGGGAATGAGCAGTTCTTC. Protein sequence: CASSLGVAGNEQFF.

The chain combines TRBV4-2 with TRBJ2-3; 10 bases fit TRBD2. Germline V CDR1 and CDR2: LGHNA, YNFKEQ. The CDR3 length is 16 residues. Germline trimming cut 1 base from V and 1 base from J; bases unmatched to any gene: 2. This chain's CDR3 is CASSQGTSGGTDTQYF. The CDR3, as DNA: TGTGCCAGCAGCCAAGGTACTAGCGGGGGCACAGATACGCAGTATTTT.

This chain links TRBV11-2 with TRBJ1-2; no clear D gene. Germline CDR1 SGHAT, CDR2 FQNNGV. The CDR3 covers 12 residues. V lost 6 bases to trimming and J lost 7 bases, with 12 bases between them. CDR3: CASSLTRGGYTF. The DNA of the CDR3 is TGTGCCAGCAGTTTGACCCGGGGTGGCTACACCTTC.

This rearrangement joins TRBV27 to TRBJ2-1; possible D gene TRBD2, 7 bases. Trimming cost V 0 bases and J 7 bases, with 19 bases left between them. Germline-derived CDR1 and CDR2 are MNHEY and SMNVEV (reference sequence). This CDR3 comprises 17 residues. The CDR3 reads CASSLSVPRGGGNEQFF. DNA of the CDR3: TGTGCCAGCAGTTTATCGGTCCCCAGGGGAGGGGGAAATGAGCAGTTCTTC.

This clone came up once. DNA for the CDR3: TGTGCCAGCAGCCTAAGTGGGCGGGGGGGAGGCGAGGCCGGGGAGCTGTTTTTT. Its translation is CASSLSGRGGGEAGELFF. The chain combines TRBV4-2 with TRBJ2-2, with TRBD2 matching over 9 bases. Unmatched junction bases numbered 15, after V lost 4 bases and J lost 6 bases. The CDR3 extends over 18 amino acids. CDR1 is LGHNA, CDR2 YNFKEQ, per germline.

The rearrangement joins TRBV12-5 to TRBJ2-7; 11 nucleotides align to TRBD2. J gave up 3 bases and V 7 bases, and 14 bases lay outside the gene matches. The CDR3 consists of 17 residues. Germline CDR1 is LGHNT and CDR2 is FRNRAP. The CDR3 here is CASAPIPGLADNYEQYF. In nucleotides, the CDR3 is TGTGCTAGTGCCCCGATTCCGGGACTAGCGGACAACTACGAGCAGTACTTC.

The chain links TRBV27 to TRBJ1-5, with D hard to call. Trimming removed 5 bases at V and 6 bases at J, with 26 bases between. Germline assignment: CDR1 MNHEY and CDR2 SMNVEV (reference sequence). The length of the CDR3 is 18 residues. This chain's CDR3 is CASSRHSLGFSPGQPQHF. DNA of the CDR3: TGTGCCAGCAGTCGGCATTCTCTCGGATTCAGCCCAGGTCAGCCCCAGCATTTT.

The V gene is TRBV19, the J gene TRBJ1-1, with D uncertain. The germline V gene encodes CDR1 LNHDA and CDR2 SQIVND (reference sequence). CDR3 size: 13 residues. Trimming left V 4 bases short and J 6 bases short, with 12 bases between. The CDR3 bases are TGTGCCAGTAGTACACGCACAGTTCCTGAAGCTTTCTTT. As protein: CASSTRTVPEAFF.

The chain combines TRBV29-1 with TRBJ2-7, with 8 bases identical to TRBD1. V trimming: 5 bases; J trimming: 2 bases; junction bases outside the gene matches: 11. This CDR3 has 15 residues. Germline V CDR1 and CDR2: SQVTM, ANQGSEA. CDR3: CSVKIYRDRTYEQYF. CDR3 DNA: TGCAGCGTTAAAATTTACCGGGACAGGACCTACGAGCAGTACTTC.

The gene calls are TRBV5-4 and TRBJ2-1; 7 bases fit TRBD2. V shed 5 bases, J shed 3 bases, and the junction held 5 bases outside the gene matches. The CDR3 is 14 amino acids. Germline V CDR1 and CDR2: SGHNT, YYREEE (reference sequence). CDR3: CASRPGGYYNEQFF. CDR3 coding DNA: TGTGCCAGCAGACCCGGGGGGTACTACAATGAGCAGTTCTTC.

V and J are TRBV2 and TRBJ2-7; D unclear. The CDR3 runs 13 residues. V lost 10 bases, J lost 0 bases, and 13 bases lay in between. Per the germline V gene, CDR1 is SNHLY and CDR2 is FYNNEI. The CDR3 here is CANWAGDSYEQYF. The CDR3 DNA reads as TGTGCCAATTGGGCCGGTGACTCCTACGAGCAGTACTTC.

The CDR3 is CASSLDAGGTEAFF. In DNA form, the CDR3 reads TGTGCCAGCAGCTTGGACGCAGGGGGCACTGAAGCTTTCTTT. The gene calls are TRBV11-3 and TRBJ1-1; TRBD1 agrees at 7 bases. CDR3 length equals 14 residues. The germline V gene has CDR1 SGHNT and CDR2 YENEEA. V lost 3 bases, J lost 4 bases, and 5 bases stayed unmatched.

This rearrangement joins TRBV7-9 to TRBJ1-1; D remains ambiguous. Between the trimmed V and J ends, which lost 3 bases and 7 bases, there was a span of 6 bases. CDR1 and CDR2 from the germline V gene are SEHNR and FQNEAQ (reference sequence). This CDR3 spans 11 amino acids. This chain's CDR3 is CASSFRDEAFF. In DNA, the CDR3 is TGTGCCAGCAGCTTTCGGGATGAAGCTTTCTTT.

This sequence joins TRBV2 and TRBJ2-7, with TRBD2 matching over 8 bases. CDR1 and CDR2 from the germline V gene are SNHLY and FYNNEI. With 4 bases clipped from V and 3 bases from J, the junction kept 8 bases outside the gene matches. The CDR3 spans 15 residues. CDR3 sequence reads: CASSVPTSARYEQYF. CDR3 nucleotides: TGTGCCAGCAGTGTCCCGACTAGCGCCCGCTACGAGCAGTACTTC.

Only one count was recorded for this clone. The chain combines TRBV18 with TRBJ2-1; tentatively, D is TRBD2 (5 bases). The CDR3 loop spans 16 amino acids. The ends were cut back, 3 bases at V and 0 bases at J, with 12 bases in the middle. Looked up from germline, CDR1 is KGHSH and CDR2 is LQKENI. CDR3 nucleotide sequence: TGTGCCAGCTCACCCACGGGAACTAGCTCCTACAATGAGCAGTTCTTC. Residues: CASSPTGTSSYNEQFF.

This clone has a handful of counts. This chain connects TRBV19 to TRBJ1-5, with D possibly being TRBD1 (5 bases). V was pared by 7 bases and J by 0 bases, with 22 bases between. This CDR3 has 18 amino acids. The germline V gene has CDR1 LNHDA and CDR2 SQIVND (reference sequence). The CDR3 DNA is TGTGCCAGTAACCAGGGAGGACTCCGGACTTATAGCAATCAGCCCCAGCATTTT. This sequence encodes CASNQGGLRTYSNQPQHF.

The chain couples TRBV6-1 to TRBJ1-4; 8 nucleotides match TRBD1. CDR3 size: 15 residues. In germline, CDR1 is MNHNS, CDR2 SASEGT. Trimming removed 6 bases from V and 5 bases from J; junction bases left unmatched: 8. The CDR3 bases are TGTGCCAGCAGCGTTGGGACAGGAGTCAATGAAAAACTGTTTTTT. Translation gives CASSVGTGVNEKLFF.

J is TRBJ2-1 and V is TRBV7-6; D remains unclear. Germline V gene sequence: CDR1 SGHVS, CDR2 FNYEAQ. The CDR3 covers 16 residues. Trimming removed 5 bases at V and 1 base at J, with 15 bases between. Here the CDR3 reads CASSPDGDFSYNEQFF. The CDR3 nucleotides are TGTGCCAGCAGCCCCGACGGCGACTTTTCCTACAATGAGCAGTTCTTC.